The source of this T cell receptor (beta chain) is a study of T-cell reconstitution after alpha-beta-depleted transplantation in children (TCRdb year 2016). Concerning the study at large: The study quantitatively tracked T-cell immune reconstitution after TCRalphabeta/CD19-depleted allogeneic hematopoietic cell transplantation in children using TCR repertoire profiling.

Overall results and qualifications from the work: The frequencies of hyperexpanded clones fell over the following months, and after one year, T-cell counts and TCRbeta diversity were mostly attributed to newly produced T cells. In some patients, the high TCRbeta diversity seen at day 60 was put down to recipient T cells and intrathymic progenitors that had survived conditioning. The apparently early recovery of alphabetaT-cell counts about two months after transplant reportedly depended on only several hundred rapidly expanded clones that came from non-depleted graft cells.

Library method: PCR. Reads for this sample came from an Illumina HiSeq 2500. Molecular barcoding was employed in the preparation of TCR libraries, with unique molecular identifiers being used to normalize TCRbeta repertoire quantification. TCRdb ran its own pipeline on the public reads, namely fastp trimming at Q25 and MiXCR clone calling, and kept in-frame beta chains. CDR3 protein sequences are deduplicated, and each keeps its most common genes and DNA. This sample lists over 200,000 distinct CDR3 sequences; about a tenth were detected once. Jointly, the top ten make up roughly 28% of the sample. In its sample, this clonotype was seen many times. Its antigen is currently not known. Qualities for individual bases were not recorded, and no much larger clone is one base off. The CDR3 numbers 15 residues from cysteine through phenylalanine. The only DNA kept is the CDR3, 45 bases in frame from the first base. From V the trimming removes 4 bases and from J it removes 1 base, while the gene matches leave 8 bases of the junction unaccounted for. CDR1 SQVTM and CDR2 ANQGSEA were looked up in the germline V gene.

Sample treatment or condition, as interpreted from the label and publication: allogeneic hematopoietic cell transplantation with graft depleted of TCRalphabeta T cells and CD19 B cells. Transplant recipients were children who received TCRalphabeta/CD19-depleted allogeneic hematopoietic cell grafts. Material: PBMCs, obtained before TCRalphabeta/CD19-depleted stem cell transplant. The sequence came from a child younger than two with acute myeloid leukemia, due to receive a stem cell transplant. This receptor chain uses TRBV29-1 and TRBJ2-5; 8 central nucleotides agree with TRBD2. The CDR3 corresponds to CSVGGPGGFQETQYF. DNA sequence: TGCAGCGTTGGGGGGCCGGGAGGGTTCCAAGAGACCCAGTACTTC.